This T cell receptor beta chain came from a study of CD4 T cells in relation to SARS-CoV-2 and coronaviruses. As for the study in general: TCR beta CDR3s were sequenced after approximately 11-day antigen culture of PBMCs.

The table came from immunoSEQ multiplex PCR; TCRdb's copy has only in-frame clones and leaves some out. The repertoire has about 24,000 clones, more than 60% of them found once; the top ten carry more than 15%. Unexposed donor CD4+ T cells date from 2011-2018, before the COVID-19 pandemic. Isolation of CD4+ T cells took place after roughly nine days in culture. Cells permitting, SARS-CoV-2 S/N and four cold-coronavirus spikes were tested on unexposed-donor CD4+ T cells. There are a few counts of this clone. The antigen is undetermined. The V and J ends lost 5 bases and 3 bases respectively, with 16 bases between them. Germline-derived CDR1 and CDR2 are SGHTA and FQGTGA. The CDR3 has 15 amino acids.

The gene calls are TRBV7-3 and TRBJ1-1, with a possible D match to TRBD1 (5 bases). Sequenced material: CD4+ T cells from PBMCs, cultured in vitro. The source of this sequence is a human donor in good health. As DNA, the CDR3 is TGTGCCAGCAGCCCCGACATTCAAGGGGACACTGAAGCTTTCTTT. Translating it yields CASSPDIQGDTEAFF.